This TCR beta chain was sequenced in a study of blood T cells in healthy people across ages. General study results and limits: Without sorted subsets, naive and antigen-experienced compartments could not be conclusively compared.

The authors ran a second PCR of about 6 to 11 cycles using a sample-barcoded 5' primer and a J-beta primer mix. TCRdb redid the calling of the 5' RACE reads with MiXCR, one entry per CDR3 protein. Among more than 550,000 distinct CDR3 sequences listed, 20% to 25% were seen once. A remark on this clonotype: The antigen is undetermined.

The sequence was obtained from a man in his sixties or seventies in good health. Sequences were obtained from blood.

The CDR3 region is CSASKGLGNTEAFF. CDR3 DNA sequence: TGCAGTGCTAGTAAAGGGTTAGGGAACACTGAAGCTTTCTTT. The chain recombines TRBV20-1 with TRBJ1-1; D is undetermined. The germline CDR1 and CDR2 sequences are DFQATT and SNEGSKA (reference sequence). The CDR3 contains 14 residues. Trimming left V 3 bases short and J 1 base short, with 12 bases between.